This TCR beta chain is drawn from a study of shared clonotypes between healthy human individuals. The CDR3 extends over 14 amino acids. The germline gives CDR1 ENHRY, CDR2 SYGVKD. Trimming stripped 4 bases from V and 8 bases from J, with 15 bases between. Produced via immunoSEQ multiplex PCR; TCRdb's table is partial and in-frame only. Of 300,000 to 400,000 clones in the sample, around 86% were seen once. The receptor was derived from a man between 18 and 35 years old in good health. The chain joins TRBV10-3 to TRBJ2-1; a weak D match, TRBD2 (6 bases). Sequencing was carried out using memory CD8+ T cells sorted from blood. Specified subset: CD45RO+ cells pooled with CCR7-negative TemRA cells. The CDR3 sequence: CAISAPGDGYEQFF. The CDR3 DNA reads TGTGCCATCAGTGCGCCGGGGGATGGGTATGAGCAGTTCTTC.